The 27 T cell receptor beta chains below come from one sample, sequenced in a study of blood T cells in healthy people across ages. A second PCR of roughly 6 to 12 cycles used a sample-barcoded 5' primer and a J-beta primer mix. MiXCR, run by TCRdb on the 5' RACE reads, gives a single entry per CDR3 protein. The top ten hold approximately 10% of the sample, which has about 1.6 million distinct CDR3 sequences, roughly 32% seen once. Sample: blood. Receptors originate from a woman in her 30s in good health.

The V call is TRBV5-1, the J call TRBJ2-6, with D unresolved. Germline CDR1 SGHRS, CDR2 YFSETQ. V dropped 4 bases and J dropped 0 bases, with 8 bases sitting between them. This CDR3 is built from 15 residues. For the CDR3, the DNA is TGCGCCAGCAGCCTATCACACTCTGGGGCCAACGTCCTGACTTTC. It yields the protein CASSLSHSGANVLTF.

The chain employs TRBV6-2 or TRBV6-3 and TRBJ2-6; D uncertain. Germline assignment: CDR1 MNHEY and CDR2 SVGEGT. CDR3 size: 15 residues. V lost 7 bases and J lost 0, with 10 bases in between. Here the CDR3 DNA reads TGTGCCAGCAACCTTGGGGTCTCTGGGGCCAACGTCCTGACTTTC. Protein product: CASNLGVSGANVLTF.

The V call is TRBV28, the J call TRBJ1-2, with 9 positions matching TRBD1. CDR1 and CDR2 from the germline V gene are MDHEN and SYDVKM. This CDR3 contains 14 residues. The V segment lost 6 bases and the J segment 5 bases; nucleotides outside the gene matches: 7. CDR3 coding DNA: TGTGCCAGCAGATATACCGGGACAGGGTATGGCTACACCTTC. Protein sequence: CASRYTGTGYGYTF.

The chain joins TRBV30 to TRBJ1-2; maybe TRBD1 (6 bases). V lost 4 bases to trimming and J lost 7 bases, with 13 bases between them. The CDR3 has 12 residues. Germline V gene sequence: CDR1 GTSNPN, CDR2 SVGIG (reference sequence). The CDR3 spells CAWTLTGSGYTF. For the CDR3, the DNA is TGTGCCTGGACCTTAACAGGGAGTGGCTACACCTTC. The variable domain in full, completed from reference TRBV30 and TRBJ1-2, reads SQTIHQWPATLVQPVGSPLSLECTVEGTSNPNLYWYRQAAGRGLQLLFYSVGIGQISSEVPQNLSASRPQDRQFILSSKKLLLSDSGFYLCAWTLTGSGYTFGSGTRLTVV.

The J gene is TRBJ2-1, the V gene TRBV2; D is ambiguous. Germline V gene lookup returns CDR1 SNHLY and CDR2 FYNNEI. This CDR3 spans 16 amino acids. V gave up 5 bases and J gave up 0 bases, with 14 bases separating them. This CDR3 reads CASSRPAIHSYNEQFF. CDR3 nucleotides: TGTGCCAGCAGTCGACCAGCAATCCACTCCTACAATGAGCAGTTCTTC.

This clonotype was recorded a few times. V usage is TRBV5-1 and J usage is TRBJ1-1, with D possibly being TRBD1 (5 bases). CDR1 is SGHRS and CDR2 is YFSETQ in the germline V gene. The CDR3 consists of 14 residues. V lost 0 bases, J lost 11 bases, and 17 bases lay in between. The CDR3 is CASSLEEGTLRAFF. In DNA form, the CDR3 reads TGCGCCAGCAGCTTGGAAGAGGGGACCCTGAGGGCTTTCTTT.

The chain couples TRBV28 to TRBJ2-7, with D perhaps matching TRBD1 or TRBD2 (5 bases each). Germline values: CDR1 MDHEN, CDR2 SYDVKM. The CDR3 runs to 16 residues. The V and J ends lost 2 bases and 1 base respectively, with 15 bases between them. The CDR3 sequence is CASSLPTRETSYEQYF. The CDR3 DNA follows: TGTGCCAGCAGTTTACCGACCAGGGAGACTTCCTACGAGCAGTACTTC.

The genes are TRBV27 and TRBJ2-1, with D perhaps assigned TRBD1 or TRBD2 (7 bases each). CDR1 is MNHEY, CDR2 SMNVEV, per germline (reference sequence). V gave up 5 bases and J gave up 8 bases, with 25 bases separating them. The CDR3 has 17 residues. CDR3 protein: CASSHTGRQGVTDEQFF. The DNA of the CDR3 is TGTGCCAGCAGTCATACCGGGAGGCAGGGGGTAACCGATGAGCAGTTCTTC.

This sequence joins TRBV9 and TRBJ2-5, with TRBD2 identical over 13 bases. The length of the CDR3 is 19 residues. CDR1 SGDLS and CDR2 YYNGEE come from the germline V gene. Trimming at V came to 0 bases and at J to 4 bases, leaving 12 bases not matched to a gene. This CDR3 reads CASSVGLAGGVRYTETQYF. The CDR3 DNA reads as TGTGCCAGCAGCGTAGGACTAGCGGGGGGTGTAAGGTATACAGAGACCCAGTACTTC.

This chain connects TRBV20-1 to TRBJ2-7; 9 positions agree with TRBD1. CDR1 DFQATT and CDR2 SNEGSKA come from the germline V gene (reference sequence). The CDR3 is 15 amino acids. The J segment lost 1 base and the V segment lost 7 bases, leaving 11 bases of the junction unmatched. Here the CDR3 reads CSGRKGTGLSYEQYF. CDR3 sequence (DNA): TGCAGTGGCAGGAAAGGGACAGGGTTATCCTACGAGCAGTACTTC.

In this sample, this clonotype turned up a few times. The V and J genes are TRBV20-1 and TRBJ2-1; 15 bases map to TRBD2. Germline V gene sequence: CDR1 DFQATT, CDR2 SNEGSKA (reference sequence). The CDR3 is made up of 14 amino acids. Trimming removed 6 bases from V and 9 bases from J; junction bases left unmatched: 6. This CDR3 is CSATRTSGGGEQFF. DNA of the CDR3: TGCAGTGCAACCCGGACTAGCGGGGGGGGTGAGCAGTTCTTC.

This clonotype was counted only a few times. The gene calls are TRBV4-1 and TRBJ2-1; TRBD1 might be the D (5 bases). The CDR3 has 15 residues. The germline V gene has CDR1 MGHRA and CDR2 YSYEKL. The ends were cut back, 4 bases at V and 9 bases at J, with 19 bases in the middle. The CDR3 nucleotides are TGCGCCAGCAGCCCCCTCCAGGGAAGGGGCCCTGAGCAGTTCTTC. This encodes CASSPLQGRGPEQFF.

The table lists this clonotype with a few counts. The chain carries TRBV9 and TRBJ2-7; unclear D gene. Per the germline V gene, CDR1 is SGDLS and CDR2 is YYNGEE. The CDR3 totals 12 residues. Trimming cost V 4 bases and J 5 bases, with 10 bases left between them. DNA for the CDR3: TGTGCCAGCAGCCCCCACCCAAACGAGCAGTACTTC. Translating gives CASSPHPNEQYF.

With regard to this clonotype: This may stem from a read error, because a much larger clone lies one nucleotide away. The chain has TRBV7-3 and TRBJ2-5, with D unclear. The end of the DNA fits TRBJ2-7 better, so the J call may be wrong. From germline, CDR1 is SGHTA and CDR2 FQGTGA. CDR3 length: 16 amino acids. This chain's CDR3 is CASSLTDGSPGHEQYF. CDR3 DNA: TGTGCCAGCAGCTTAACGGATGGGTCCCCCGGTCACGAGCAGTACTTC.

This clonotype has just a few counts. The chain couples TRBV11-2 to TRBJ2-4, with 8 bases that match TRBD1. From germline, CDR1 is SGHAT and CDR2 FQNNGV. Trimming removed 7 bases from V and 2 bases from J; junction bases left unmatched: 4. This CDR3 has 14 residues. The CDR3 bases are TGTGCCAGCAACTCAGGGGGCCCCAAAAACATTCAGTACTTC. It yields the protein CASNSGGPKNIQYF.

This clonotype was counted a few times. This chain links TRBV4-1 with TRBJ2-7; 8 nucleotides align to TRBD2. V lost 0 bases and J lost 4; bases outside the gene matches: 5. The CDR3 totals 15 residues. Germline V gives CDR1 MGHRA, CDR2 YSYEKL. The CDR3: CASSQDEREPYEQYF. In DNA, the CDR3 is TGCGCCAGCAGCCAAGATGAGCGGGAGCCGTACGAGCAGTACTTC.

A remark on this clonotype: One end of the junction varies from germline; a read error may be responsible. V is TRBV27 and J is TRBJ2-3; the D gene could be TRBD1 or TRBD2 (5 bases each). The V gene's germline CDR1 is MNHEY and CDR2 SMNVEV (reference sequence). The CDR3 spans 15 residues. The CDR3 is CASSLEGRATDAQYF. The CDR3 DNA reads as TGTGCCAGCAGTTTAGAGGGCAGGGCCACAGATGCGCAGTATTTT.

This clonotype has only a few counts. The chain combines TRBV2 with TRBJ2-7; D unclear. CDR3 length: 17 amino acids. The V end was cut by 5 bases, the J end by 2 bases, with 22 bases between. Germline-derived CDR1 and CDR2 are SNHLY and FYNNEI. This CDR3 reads CASSPQPDWTVTYEQYF. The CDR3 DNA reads TGTGCCAGCAGTCCCCAGCCCGATTGGACCGTGACCTACGAGCAGTACTTC.

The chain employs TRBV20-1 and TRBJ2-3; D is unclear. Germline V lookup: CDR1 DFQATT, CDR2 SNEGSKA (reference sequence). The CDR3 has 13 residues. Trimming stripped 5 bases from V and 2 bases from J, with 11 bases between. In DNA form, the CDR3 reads TGCAGTGCTTTTCAAGCTTACACAGATACGCAGTATTTT. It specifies CSAFQAYTDTQYF.

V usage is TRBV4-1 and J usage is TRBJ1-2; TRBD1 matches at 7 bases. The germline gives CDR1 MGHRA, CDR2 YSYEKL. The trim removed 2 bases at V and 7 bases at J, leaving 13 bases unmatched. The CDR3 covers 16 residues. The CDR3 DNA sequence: TGCGCCAGCAGCCAAAGACAGGGATCTATAGTGGGTGGCTACACCTTC. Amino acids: CASSQRQGSIVGGYTF.

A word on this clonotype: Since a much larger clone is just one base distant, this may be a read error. For the CDR3, the DNA is TGCAGCGTTGAACCTAGCGATGAGCAGTTCTTC. It encodes CSVEPSDEQFF. The V gene is TRBV29-1, the J gene TRBJ2-1; possible D gene TRBD2, 6 bases. CDR3 size: 11 residues. CDR1 and CDR2 from the germline V gene are SQVTM and ANQGSEA. V dropped 2 bases and J dropped 8 bases, with 7 bases sitting between them.

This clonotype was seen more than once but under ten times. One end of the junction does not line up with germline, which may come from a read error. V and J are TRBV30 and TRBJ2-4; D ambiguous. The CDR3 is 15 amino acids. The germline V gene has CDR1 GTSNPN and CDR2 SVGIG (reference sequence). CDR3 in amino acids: CAWSPVQVAKDIQYF. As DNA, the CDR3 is TGTGCCTGGAGTCCGGTTCAGGTGGCCAAAGACATTCAGTACTTC. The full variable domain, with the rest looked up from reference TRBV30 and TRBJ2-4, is SQTIHQWPATLVQPVGSPLSLECTVEGTSNPNLYWYRQAAGRGLQLLFYSVGIGQISSEVPQNLSASRPQDRQFILSSKKLLLSDSGFYLCAWSPVQVAKDIQYFGAGTRLSVL.

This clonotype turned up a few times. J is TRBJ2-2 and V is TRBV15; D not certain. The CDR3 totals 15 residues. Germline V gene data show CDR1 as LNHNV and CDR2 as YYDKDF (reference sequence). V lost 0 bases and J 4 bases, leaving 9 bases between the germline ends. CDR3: CATSRDVDGTGELFF. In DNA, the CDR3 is TGTGCCACCAGCAGAGATGTGGATGGCACCGGGGAGCTGTTTTTT. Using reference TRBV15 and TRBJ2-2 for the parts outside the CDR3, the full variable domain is DAMVIQNPRYQVTQFGKPVTLSCSQTLNHNVMYWYQQKSSQAPKLLFHYYDKDFNNEADTPDNFQSRRPNTSFCFLDIRSPGLGDTAMYLCATSRDVDGTGELFFGEGSRLTVL.

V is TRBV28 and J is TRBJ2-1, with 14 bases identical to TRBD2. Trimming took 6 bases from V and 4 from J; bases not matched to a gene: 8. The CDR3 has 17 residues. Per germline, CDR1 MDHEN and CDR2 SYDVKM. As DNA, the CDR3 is TGTGCCAGCAGCCGTCTGGGACTAGCGGGGGTTTACAATGAGCAGTTCTTC. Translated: CASSRLGLAGVYNEQFF.

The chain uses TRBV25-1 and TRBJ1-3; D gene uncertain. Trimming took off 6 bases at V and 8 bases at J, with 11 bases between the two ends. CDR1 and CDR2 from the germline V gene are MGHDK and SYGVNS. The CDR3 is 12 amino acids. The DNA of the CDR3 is TGTGCCAGCAGCGACCATGGTGACACCATATATTTT. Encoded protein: CASSDHGDTIYF. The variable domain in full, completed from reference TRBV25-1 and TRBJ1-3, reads EADIYQTPRYLVIGTGKKITLECSQTMGHDKMYWYQQDPGMELHLIHYSYGVNSTEKGDLSSESTVSRIRTEHFPLTLESARPSHTSQYLCASSDHGDTIYFGEGSWLTVV.

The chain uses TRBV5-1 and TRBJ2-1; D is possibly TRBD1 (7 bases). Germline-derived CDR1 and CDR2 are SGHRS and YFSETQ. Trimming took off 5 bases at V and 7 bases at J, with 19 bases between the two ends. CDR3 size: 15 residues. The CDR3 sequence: CASRVSFRGRNEQFF. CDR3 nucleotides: TGCGCCAGCAGGGTGAGCTTCAGGGGGAGGAATGAGCAGTTCTTC. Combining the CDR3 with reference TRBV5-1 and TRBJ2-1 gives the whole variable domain KAGVTQTPRYLIKTRGQQVTLSCSPISGHRSVSWYQQTPGQGLQFLFEYFSETQRNKGNFPGRFSGRQFSNSRSEMNVSTLELGDSALYLCASRVSFRGRNEQFFGPGTRLTVL.

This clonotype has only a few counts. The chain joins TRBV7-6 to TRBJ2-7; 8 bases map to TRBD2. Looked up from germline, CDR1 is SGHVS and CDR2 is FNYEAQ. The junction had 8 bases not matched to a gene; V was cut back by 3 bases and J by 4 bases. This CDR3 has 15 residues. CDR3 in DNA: TGTGCCAGCAGCTTCGCAGCGGGAGTGACTTACGAGCAGTACTTC. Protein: CASSFAAGVTYEQYF.